These T cell receptor beta chains were read from a single sample in a study of cytomegalovirus exposure and HLA in healthy donors. Assay: immunoSEQ multiplex PCR; the TCRdb copy retains only in-frame clones and omits some. Here the sample spans approximately 100,000 clones, 85% being singletons. Sequencing used PBMCs. Every receptor here comes from a man aged 35 to 55 in good health and CMV-seropositive. The CDR3 runs from the conserved cysteine through the conserved F or W. The order of the fields is V gene, D gene, J gene, clone size, CDR3 protein, CDR3 DNA. A D gene is named only where the DNA matches it firmly. Clone size appears in some rows only: once, few, many, or a class for an expanded clone.

v_gene: TRBV7-2; d_gene: .; j_gene: TRBJ2-3; abundance: .; CDR3aa: CATREGFGDTQYF; CDR3nt: TGTGCCACCCGAGAGGGATTCGGAGATACGCAGTATTTT
v_gene: TRBV7-9; d_gene: .; j_gene: TRBJ1-1; abundance: .; CDR3aa: CASTNRRGGGNTEAFF; CDR3nt: TGTGCCAGCACCAACCGTCGTGGCGGGGGGAACACTGAAGCTTTCTTT
v_gene: TRBV7-2; d_gene: .; j_gene: TRBJ1-6; abundance: once; CDR3aa: CASRQYNSPLHF; CDR3nt: TGTGCCAGCAGGCAGTATAATTCACCCCTCCACTTT
v_gene: TRBV5-1; d_gene: TRBD1; j_gene: TRBJ2-5; abundance: .; CDR3aa: CASSSDRGLQETQYF; CDR3nt: TGCGCCAGCAGCTCGGACAGGGGGCTCCAAGAGACCCAGTACTTC
v_gene: TRBV19; d_gene: .; j_gene: TRBJ2-7; abundance: .; CDR3aa: CASSIRPPVGGSSYEQYF; CDR3nt: TGTGCCAGTAGTATAAGGCCCCCCGTGGGAGGTTCTTCCTACGAGCAGTACTTC
v_gene: TRBV5-1; d_gene: .; j_gene: TRBJ2-3; abundance: .; CDR3aa: CASSRIAGTDTQYF; CDR3nt: TGCGCCAGCAGCCGCATAGCGGGCACAGATACGCAGTATTTT
v_gene: TRBV14; d_gene: TRBD1; j_gene: TRBJ2-7; abundance: .; CDR3aa: CASSQVQGAGEQYF; CDR3nt: TGTGCCAGCAGCCAAGTGCAGGGGGCAGGCGAGCAGTACTTC
v_gene: TRBV2; d_gene: .; j_gene: TRBJ2-7; abundance: .; CDR3aa: CASSEWADENEQYF; CDR3nt: TGTGCCAGCAGTGAATGGGCAGACGAAAACGAGCAGTACTTC
v_gene: TRBV10-3; d_gene: TRBD1; j_gene: TRBJ1-2; abundance: .; CDR3aa: CAIRQTGQNLLNYGYTF; CDR3nt: TGTGCCATCAGACAAACGGGACAGAATCTCCTTAACTATGGCTACACCTTC
v_gene: TRBV25-1; d_gene: .; j_gene: TRBJ2-7; abundance: .; CDR3aa: CARVPPVYEQYF; CDR3nt: TGCGCCAGGGTCCCCCCGGTCTACGAGCAGTACTTC
v_gene: TRBV5-1; d_gene: TRBD2; j_gene: TRBJ2-3; abundance: .; CDR3aa: CASSSEWVAGGPSDTQYF; CDR3nt: TGCGCCAGCAGCTCCGAATGGGTCGCGGGAGGGCCCTCAGATACGCAGTATTTT
v_gene: TRBV18; d_gene: .; j_gene: TRBJ1-2; abundance: .; CDR3aa: CASSPAVGDFGGYTF; CDR3nt: TGTGCCAGCTCACCTGCAGTCGGCGACTTTGGGGGCTACACCTTC
v_gene: TRBV5-1; d_gene: TRBD2; j_gene: TRBJ2-1; abundance: .; CDR3aa: CASSLTSGGASYNEQFF; CDR3nt: TGCGCCAGCAGCTTAACTAGCGGGGGGGCATCCTACAATGAGCAGTTCTTC
v_gene: TRBV2; d_gene: .; j_gene: TRBJ2-7; abundance: .; CDR3aa: CASSGRSYEQYF; CDR3nt: TGTGCCAGTTCAGGGCGCTCCTACGAGCAGTACTTC
v_gene: TRBV6-6; d_gene: TRBD1; j_gene: TRBJ1-3; abundance: .; CDR3aa: CASRQTGDLPGNTIYF; CDR3nt: TGTGCCAGCAGACAAACAGGGGATCTCCCTGGAAACACCATATATTTT
v_gene: TRBV6-1; d_gene: .; j_gene: TRBJ1-1; abundance: once; CDR3aa: CASSENTLRNTEAFF; CDR3nt: TGTGCCAGCAGTGAGAACACCTTACGGAACACTGAAGCTTTCTTT
v_gene: TRBV19; d_gene: .; j_gene: TRBJ2-7; abundance: .; CDR3aa: CASSSRGAPGYEQYF; CDR3nt: TGTGCCAGTAGCTCCCGGGGGGCGCCGGGCTACGAGCAGTACTTC
v_gene: TRBV7-2; d_gene: TRBD2; j_gene: TRBJ2-3; abundance: .; CDR3aa: CASSERGGASYSDTQYF; CDR3nt: TGTGCCAGCAGCGAACGCGGGGGGGCCTCTTATTCAGATACGCAGTATTTT
v_gene: TRBV11-3; d_gene: .; j_gene: TRBJ2-7; abundance: .; CDR3aa: CASSLGQSHEQYF; CDR3nt: TGTGCCAGCAGCTTAGGGCAGTCCCACGAGCAGTACTTC
v_gene: TRBV5-1; d_gene: .; j_gene: TRBJ2-7; abundance: .; CDR3aa: CASSLQGTYEQYF; CDR3nt: TGCGCCAGCAGCTTGCAGGGAACCTACGAGCAGTACTTC
v_gene: TRBV28; d_gene: TRBD1; j_gene: TRBJ2-1; abundance: .; CDR3aa: CASSLRTGASWNEQFF; CDR3nt: TGTGCCAGCAGTTTACGGACAGGGGCGTCTTGGAATGAGCAGTTCTTC
v_gene: TRBV7-8; d_gene: TRBD2; j_gene: TRBJ2-1; abundance: .; CDR3aa: CASIWSGSGNNEQFF; CDR3nt: TGTGCCAGCATTTGGAGCGGGAGTGGCAACAATGAGCAGTTCTTC
v_gene: TRBV5-1; d_gene: TRBD1; j_gene: TRBJ1-1; abundance: once; CDR3aa: CASSSSGGEAFF; CDR3nt: TGCGCCAGCAGCTCCTCAGGGGGTGAAGCTTTCTTT
v_gene: TRBV7-9; d_gene: TRBD1; j_gene: TRBJ1-1; abundance: once; CDR3aa: CASSHGTGGPNTEAFF; CDR3nt: TGTGCCAGCAGCCACGGGACAGGGGGCCCTAACACTGAAGCTTTCTTT
v_gene: TRBV7-3; d_gene: .; j_gene: TRBJ2-2; abundance: .; CDR3aa: CASSFTGANTGELFF; CDR3nt: TGTGCCAGCAGCTTTACAGGTGCCAACACCGGGGAGCTGTTTTTT
v_gene: TRBV5-4; d_gene: TRBD1; j_gene: TRBJ1-5; abundance: .; CDR3aa: CASSQGTGANQPQHF; CDR3nt: TGTGCCAGCAGCCAGGGAACAGGGGCAAATCAGCCCCAGCATTTT
v_gene: TRBV6-4; d_gene: .; j_gene: TRBJ2-1; abundance: .; CDR3aa: CASSRDSSYNEQFF; CDR3nt: TGTGCCAGCAGTCGGGACTCCTCATACAATGAGCAGTTCTTC
v_gene: TRBV6-1; d_gene: TRBD1; j_gene: TRBJ1-1; abundance: .; CDR3aa: CASSQGQTTEAFF; CDR3nt: TGTGCCAGCAGCCAGGGACAGACCACTGAAGCTTTCTTT
v_gene: TRBV7-9; d_gene: TRBD1; j_gene: TRBJ2-1; abundance: .; CDR3aa: CASSRQGTYNEQFF; CDR3nt: TGTGCCAGCAGTCGACAGGGGACCTACAATGAGCAGTTCTTC
v_gene: TRBV7-9; d_gene: TRBD1; j_gene: TRBJ2-4; abundance: .; CDR3aa: CASSQVRPRDRGGNIQYF; CDR3nt: TGTGCCAGCAGCCAAGTCCGACCCCGGGACAGGGGTGGAAACATTCAGTACTTC
v_gene: TRBV5-1; d_gene: .; j_gene: TRBJ1-1; abundance: once; CDR3aa: CASRTDYTEAFF; CDR3nt: TGCGCCAGTCGGACAGACTACACTGAAGCTTTCTTT
v_gene: TRBV4-2; d_gene: TRBD2; j_gene: TRBJ2-5; abundance: .; CDR3aa: CASSLDIAGGGRTQYF; CDR3nt: TGTGCCAGCAGTTTGGATATAGCGGGAGGGGGGCGGACCCAGTACTTC